One sample yielded the 8 T cell receptor beta chains listed below, sequenced in a study of response to subunit inactivated influenza vaccine. TCRdb ran MiXCR on the RT-PCR reads and lists one entry per CDR3 protein. The data contain hundreds of thousands of distinct CDR3 sequences, approximately 10% of them singletons. A further study also used this sample, focusing on T cells expressing NK-cell markers. This second study says: In generating TCR beta cDNA, 5'RACE template switching with UMIs was used.

Material: PBMCs from blood, obtained on the day of vaccination. The source is a man between 45 and 60 years old who received an inactivated influenza vaccine.

V is TRBV6-4 and J is TRBJ2-3; 10 bases are shared with TRBD2. After removal of 5 bases from V and 4 bases from J, the junction contained 6 bases not matched to a gene. Germline V CDR1 and CDR2: MRHNA, SNTAGT. The CDR3 has 15 amino acids. In DNA form, the CDR3 reads TGTGCCAGCAGTCAAGCGGGAGGGCCGGCAGATACGCAGTATTTT. Translation gives CASSQAGGPADTQYF.

This clonotype appeared a few times. The V and J genes are TRBV5-1 and TRBJ1-1; possible D gene TRBD1, 5 bases. Trimming left V 3 bases short and J 1 base short, with 13 bases between. The V gene's germline CDR1 is SGHRS and CDR2 YFSETQ. This CDR3 contains 15 residues. The CDR3 DNA reads TGCGCCAGCAGCTCGACCACAACAGGGAACACTGAAGCTTTCTTT. Translated: CASSSTTTGNTEAFF.

The chain is built from TRBV5-6 and TRBJ2-7, with D hard to call. The ends were cut back, 4 bases at V and 2 bases at J, with 13 bases in the middle. CDR1 and CDR2 (germline): SGHDT, YYEEEE. The CDR3 consists of 14 residues. This CDR3 is CASSLPSLTYEQYF. CDR3 nucleotide sequence: TGTGCCAGCAGCCTTCCTTCGCTCACCTACGAGCAGTACTTC.

In this sample, this clonotype turned up many times. This chain connects TRBV7-2 to TRBJ1-2; 7 nucleotides match TRBD1. Germline V gene sequence: CDR1 SGHTA, CDR2 FQGNSA. The CDR3 is 13 amino acids. V trimming: 8 bases; J trimming: 5 bases; junction bases outside the gene matches: 8. The chain's CDR3 is CASRPQGSYGYTF. In nucleotides, the CDR3 is TGTGCCAGCCGCCCACAGGGGAGTTATGGCTACACCTTC.

V usage is TRBV29-1 and J usage is TRBJ2-7; maybe TRBD1 (6 bases). V lost 2 bases and J lost 1, with 15 bases in between. The germline V gene encodes CDR1 SQVTM and CDR2 ANQGSEA. The length of the CDR3 is 15 residues. The CDR3 region has the DNA TGCAGCGTTGAATCCGGGACAACGCTTTCCTACGAGCAGTACTTC. Protein sequence: CSVESGTTLSYEQYF.

This clonotype was found a few times. The gene calls are TRBV4-1 and TRBJ2-7; TRBD2 matches at 11 bases. This CDR3 comprises 18 residues. The J segment lost 2 bases and the V segment lost 1 base, leaving 10 bases of the junction unmatched. Germline CDR1 and CDR2: MGHRA and YSYEKL. The CDR3 DNA is TGCGCCAGCAGCCAAGCCCCCACTAGCGGGAGCTTCACCTACGAGCAGTACTTC. This codes for CASSQAPTSGSFTYEQYF.

This chain joins TRBV7-6 and TRBJ2-7; D uncertain. In germline, CDR1 is SGHVS, CDR2 FNYEAQ. V was trimmed by 1 base and J by 3 bases, leaving 13 bases between them. The CDR3 contains 15 residues. CDR3 nucleotide sequence: TGTGCCAGCAGCTTAGATTCCAGGCAATACTACGAGCAGTACTTC. Amino acids: CASSLDSRQYYEQYF.

The chain links TRBV11-1 to TRBJ2-3; 9 bases align to TRBD2. The V segment lost 5 bases and the J segment 1 base; nucleotides outside the gene matches: 22. This CDR3 has 21 amino acids. Germline V gives CDR1 SGHAT, CDR2 FQDESV (reference sequence). CDR3 sequence reads: CASSPRMASGKVMGGTDTQYF. In DNA form, the CDR3 reads TGTGCCAGCAGCCCTCGTATGGCTAGCGGGAAAGTTATGGGAGGCACAGATACGCAGTATTTT.